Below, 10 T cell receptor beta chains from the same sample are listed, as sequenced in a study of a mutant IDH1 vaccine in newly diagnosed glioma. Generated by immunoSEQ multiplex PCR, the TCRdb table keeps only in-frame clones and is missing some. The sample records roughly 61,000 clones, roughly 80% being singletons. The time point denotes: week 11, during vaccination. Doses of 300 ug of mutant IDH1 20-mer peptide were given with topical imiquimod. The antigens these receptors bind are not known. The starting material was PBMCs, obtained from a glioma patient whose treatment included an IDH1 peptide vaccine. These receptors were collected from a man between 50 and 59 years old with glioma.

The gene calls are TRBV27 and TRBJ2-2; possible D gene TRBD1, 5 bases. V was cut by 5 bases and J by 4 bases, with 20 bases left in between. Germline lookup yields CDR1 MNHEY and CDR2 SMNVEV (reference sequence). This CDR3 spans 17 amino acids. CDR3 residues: CASSRTGAPGFTGELFF. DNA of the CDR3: TGTGCCAGCAGTCGTACAGGCGCCCCCGGGTTCACCGGGGAGCTGTTTTTT.

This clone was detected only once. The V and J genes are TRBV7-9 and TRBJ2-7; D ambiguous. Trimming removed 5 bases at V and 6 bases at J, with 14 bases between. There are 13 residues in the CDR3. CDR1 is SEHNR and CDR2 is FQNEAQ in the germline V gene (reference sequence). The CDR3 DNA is TGTGCCAGCAGCGAGAGGATTGTCTCCGAGCAGTACTTC. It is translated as CASSERIVSEQYF. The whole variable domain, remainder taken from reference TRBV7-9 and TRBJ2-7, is DTGVSQNPRHKITKRGQNVTFRCDPISEHNRLYWYRQTLGQGPEFLTYFQNEAQLEKSRLLSDRFSAERPKGSFSTLEIQRTEQGDSAMYLCASSERIVSEQYFGPGTRLTVT.

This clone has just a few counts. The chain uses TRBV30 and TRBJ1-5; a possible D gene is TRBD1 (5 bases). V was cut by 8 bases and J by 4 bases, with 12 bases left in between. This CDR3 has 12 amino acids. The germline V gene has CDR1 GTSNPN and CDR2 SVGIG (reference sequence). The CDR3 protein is CAADNQNQPQHF. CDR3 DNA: TGTGCCGCGGACAATCAGAATCAGCCCCAGCATTTT.

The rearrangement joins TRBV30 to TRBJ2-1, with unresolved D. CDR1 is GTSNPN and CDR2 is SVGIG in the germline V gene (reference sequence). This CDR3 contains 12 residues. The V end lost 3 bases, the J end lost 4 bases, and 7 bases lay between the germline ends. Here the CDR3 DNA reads TGTGCCTGGAGAGAGAATTACAATGAGCAGTTCTTC. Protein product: CAWRENYNEQFF.

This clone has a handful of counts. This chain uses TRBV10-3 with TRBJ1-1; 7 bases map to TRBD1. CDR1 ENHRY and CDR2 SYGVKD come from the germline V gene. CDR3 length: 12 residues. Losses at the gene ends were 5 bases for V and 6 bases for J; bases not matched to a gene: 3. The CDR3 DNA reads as TGTGCCATCAGTCAACAGGGGCCTGAAGCTTTCTTT. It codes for CAISQQGPEAFF.

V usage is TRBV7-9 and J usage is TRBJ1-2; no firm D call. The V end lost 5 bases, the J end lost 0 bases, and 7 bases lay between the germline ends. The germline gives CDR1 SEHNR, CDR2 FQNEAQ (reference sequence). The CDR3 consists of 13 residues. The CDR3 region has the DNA TGTGCCAGCAGCCCTGGGGCTAACTATGGCTACACCTTC. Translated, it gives CASSPGANYGYTF.

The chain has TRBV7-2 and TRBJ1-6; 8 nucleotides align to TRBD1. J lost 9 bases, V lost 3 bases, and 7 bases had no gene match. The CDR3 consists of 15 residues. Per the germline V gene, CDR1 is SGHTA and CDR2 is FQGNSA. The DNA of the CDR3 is TGTGCCAGCAGCTTGGAGACAGGGGTAGGTTCACCCCTCCACTTT. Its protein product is CASSLETGVGSPLHF.

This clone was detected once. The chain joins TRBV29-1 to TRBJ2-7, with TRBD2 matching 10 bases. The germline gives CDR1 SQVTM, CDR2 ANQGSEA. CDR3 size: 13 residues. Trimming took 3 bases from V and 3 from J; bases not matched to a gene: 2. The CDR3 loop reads CSVEASGGYEQYF. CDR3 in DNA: TGCAGCGTTGAGGCTAGCGGGGGCTACGAGCAGTACTTC.

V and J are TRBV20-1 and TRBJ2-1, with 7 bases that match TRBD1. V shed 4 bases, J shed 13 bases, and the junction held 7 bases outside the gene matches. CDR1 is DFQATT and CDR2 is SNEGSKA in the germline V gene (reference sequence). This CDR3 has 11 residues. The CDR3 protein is CSATPGTAQFF. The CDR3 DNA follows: TGCAGTGCTACCCCCGGGACAGCCCAGTTCTTC.

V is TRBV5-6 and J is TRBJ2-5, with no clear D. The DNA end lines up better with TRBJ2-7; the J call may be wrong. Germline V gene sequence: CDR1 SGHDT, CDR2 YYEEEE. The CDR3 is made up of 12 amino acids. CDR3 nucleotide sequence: TGTGCCAGCAGCTTGGTTAAGGGCGAGCAGTACTTC. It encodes CASSLVKGEQYF.